Below, 19 T cell receptor beta chains from the same sample are listed, as sequenced in a study of blood T cell repertoires in COVID-19. Clones were sequenced by immunoSEQ multiplex PCR, and TCRdb holds only the in-frame ones, with some missing. The profile shows about 140,000 clones, around 77% of them singletons. The specimen was peripheral blood. Receptors were obtained from a man aged 45-60 years with active or convalescent COVID-19.

The chain is built from TRBV5-1 and TRBJ2-5, with 7 bases fitting TRBD2. The length of the CDR3 is 15 residues. The V gene end was trimmed by 4 bases and the J gene end by 5 bases; junction bases not matched to a gene: 11. The germline CDR1 and CDR2 sequences are SGHRS and YFSETQ. The CDR3 DNA reads as TGCGCCAGCAGCCCTGGTGGCGGGAGCGCGGAGACCCAGTACTTC. It yields the protein CASSPGGGSAETQYF.

The chain has TRBV3-1 (or the pseudogene TRBV3-2) and TRBJ2-7; possible D gene TRBD1, 6 bases. The V gene's germline CDR1 is LGHDT and CDR2 YNNKEL (reference sequence). This CDR3 has 14 amino acids. Trimming took off 1 base at V and 3 bases at J, with 10 bases between the two ends. The CDR3 here is CASSQVSGVYEQYF. The DNA of the CDR3 is TGTGCCAGCAGCCAAGTCTCAGGGGTCTACGAGCAGTACTTC.

This clone was detected many times. The chain has TRBV28 and TRBJ1-1; D perhaps matches TRBD1 (5 bases). V gave up 5 bases and J gave up 4 bases, with 14 bases separating them. The CDR3 length is 14 residues. Germline loops: CDR1 MDHEN, CDR2 SYDVKM. In DNA form, the CDR3 reads TGTGCCAGCAGTCTGGTGAGGGGAGGCACTGAAGCTTTCTTT. It yields the protein CASSLVRGGTEAFF.

As DNA, the CDR3 is TGTGCCAGCAGTTCCCAGGGAAACACTGAAGCTTTCTTT. It yields the protein CASSSQGNTEAFF. The V gene is TRBV6-2 or TRBV6-3, the J gene TRBJ1-1, with D possibly TRBD1 on 5 matching bases. There are 13 residues in the CDR3. Between the trimmed V and J ends, which lost 4 bases and 2 bases, there was a span of 8 bases. CDR1 and CDR2 from the germline V gene are MNHEY and SVGEGT.

The chain is built from TRBV19 and TRBJ2-7; possible D gene TRBD2, 6 bases. The CDR3 is 14 amino acids. Looked up from germline, CDR1 is LNHDA and CDR2 is SQIVND (reference sequence). Trimming shortened V by 4 bases and J by 5 bases, and 15 bases separated the two germline ends. The CDR3, as DNA: TGTGCCAGTAGTACCCGGGACTCCGGGAACGAGCAGTACTTC. Encoded protein: CASSTRDSGNEQYF.

J is TRBJ1-1 and V is TRBV12-3 or TRBV12-4; D uncertain. Between the trimmed V and J ends, which lost 4 bases and 3 bases, there was a span of 3 bases. The length of the CDR3 is 11 residues. CDR3 in DNA: TGTGCCAGCAGTTCGTACACTGAAGCTTTCTTT. Its translation is CASSSYTEAFF.

This chain connects TRBV7-3 to TRBJ2-2; D ambiguous. V was trimmed by 2 bases and J by 1 base, leaving 8 bases between them. This CDR3 is built from 15 residues. CDR1 is SGHTA and CDR2 is FQGTGA in the germline V gene. CDR3 amino acids: CASSLYHRNTGELFF. The CDR3 DNA is TGTGCCAGCAGCTTATATCACAGGAACACCGGGGAGCTGTTTTTT.

This clone has only one observation. The rearrangement joins TRBV7-9 to TRBJ1-5; possible D gene TRBD1, 5 bases. CDR1 is SEHNR, CDR2 FQNEAQ, per germline (reference sequence). V lost 4 bases to trimming and J lost 2 bases, with 12 bases between them. This CDR3 spans 15 amino acids. CDR3: CASSSRTGGNQPQHF. Written as DNA, the CDR3 is TGTGCCAGCAGCTCACGCACGGGGGGCAATCAGCCCCAGCATTTT.

V and J are TRBV28 and TRBJ1-5; 7 nucleotides agree with TRBD1. V lost 5 bases, J lost 6 bases, and 4 bases stayed unmatched. Per the germline V gene, CDR1 is MDHEN and CDR2 is SYDVKM. The CDR3 extends over 13 amino acids. CDR3 sequence: CASSPTGVQPQHF. CDR3 coding DNA: TGTGCCAGCAGTCCTACAGGGGTTCAGCCCCAGCATTTT.

This chain uses TRBV5-4 with TRBJ1-1, with D possibly being TRBD1 (6 bases). This CDR3 is 15 amino acids long. V lost 4 bases, J lost 0 bases, and 13 bases lay in between. Germline CDR1 is SGHNT and CDR2 is YYREEE (reference sequence). The CDR3 bases are TGTGCCAGCAGCCCACCCCAGGGGATGAACACTGAAGCTTTCTTT. Amino acids: CASSPPQGMNTEAFF.

This CDR3 reads CASSLAPSGSTDTQYF. The CDR3 nucleotides are TGCGCCAGCAGCTTGGCGCCTAGCGGGAGCACAGATACGCAGTATTTT. The chain links TRBV5-1 to TRBJ2-3; 8 positions match TRBD2. In germline, CDR1 is SGHRS, CDR2 YFSETQ. The CDR3 runs 16 residues. Unmatched junction bases numbered 3, after V lost 0 bases and J lost 0 bases.

The chain joins TRBV9 to TRBJ2-2, with 8 bases identical to TRBD2. Germline CDR1 reads SGDLS; CDR2 reads YYNGEE. CDR3 length: 16 residues. The V gene end was trimmed by 4 bases and the J gene end by 3 bases; junction bases not matched to a gene: 8. CDR3 DNA sequence: TGTGCCAGCAGCTTACAGCGGGAGTTGGACACCGGGGAGCTGTTTTTT. Translating gives CASSLQRELDTGELFF.

The chain has TRBV30 and TRBJ1-3, with D maybe TRBD1 (6 bases). Trimming shortened V by 1 base and J by 3 bases, and 7 bases separated the two germline ends. This CDR3 contains 13 residues. Germline V gene lookup returns CDR1 GTSNPN and CDR2 SVGIG (reference sequence). The chain's CDR3 is CAWSEGGGNTIYF. The DNA for the CDR3 is TGTGCCTGGAGTGAAGGGGGTGGAAACACCATATATTTT. Full variable domain (rest looked up from reference TRBV30 and TRBJ1-3): SQTIHQWPATLVQPVGSPLSLECTVEGTSNPNLYWYRQAAGRGLQLLFYSVGIGQISSEVPQNLSASRPQDRQFILSSKKLLLSDSGFYLCAWSEGGGNTIYFGEGSWLTVV.

The rearrangement joins TRBV7-3 to TRBJ2-5; D gene ambiguous. V lost 5 bases and J 0 bases, leaving 4 bases between the germline ends. CDR3 length: 12 amino acids. CDR1 and CDR2 from the germline V gene are SGHTA and FQGTGA. In DNA form, the CDR3 reads TGTGCCAGCAGCCTGTACCAAGAGACCCAGTACTTC. Protein sequence: CASSLYQETQYF.

The table lists this clone with a count of one. The chain joins TRBV11-3 to TRBJ2-2; TRBD2 aligns across 8 bases. The germline V gene encodes CDR1 SGHNT and CDR2 YENEEA. CDR3 size: 15 residues. J gave up 7 bases and V 6 bases, and 10 bases lay outside the gene matches. This CDR3 reads CASRTSLAGGGELFF. In DNA, the CDR3 is TGTGCCAGCAGGACATCTCTAGCGGGCGGCGGGGAGCTGTTTTTT.

This chain uses TRBV28 with TRBJ1-5; D is unclear. Looked up from germline, CDR1 is MDHEN and CDR2 is SYDVKM. The V and J ends lost 4 bases and 3 bases respectively, with 22 bases between them. The CDR3 is 18 residues long. CDR3 residues: CASSSPRGRSIANQPQHF. The CDR3 bases are TGTGCCAGCAGTTCTCCCCGGGGTCGAAGTATAGCCAATCAGCCCCAGCATTTT.

This clone showed up just once. V and J are TRBV7-9 and TRBJ2-7; 8 bases align to TRBD2. V was pared by 2 bases and J by 3 bases, with 6 bases of the junction left unmatched. Looked up from germline, CDR1 is SEHNR and CDR2 is FQNEAQ (reference sequence). This CDR3 has 15 residues. CDR3 in DNA: TGTGCCAGCAGCTTAAGCGGGAGCAGACTCTACGAGCAGTACTTC. It codes for CASSLSGSRLYEQYF.

This clone was counted once. The chain uses TRBV6-4 and TRBJ2-7; a possible D gene is TRBD1 (6 bases). V dropped 6 bases and J dropped 3 bases, with 18 bases sitting between them. The CDR3 is 15 residues long. The germline V gene has CDR1 MRHNA and CDR2 SNTAGT. The chain's CDR3 is CASSKFQGPGYEQYF. The CDR3 nucleotides are TGTGCCAGCAGCAAATTCCAGGGGCCCGGCTACGAGCAGTACTTC.

Worth noting for this clone: An end of the junction does not agree with germline; a read error may underlie this. The chain employs TRBV6-1 and TRBJ2-3; 7 nucleotides line up with TRBD2. The germline V gene encodes CDR1 MNHNS and CDR2 SASEGT. The CDR3 length is 14 residues. The CDR3 nucleotides are TGTGCCAGCAGTGAAATTTATCAGGTCGGGAGGCAGCGTTTT. Translation gives CASSEIYQVGRQRF.